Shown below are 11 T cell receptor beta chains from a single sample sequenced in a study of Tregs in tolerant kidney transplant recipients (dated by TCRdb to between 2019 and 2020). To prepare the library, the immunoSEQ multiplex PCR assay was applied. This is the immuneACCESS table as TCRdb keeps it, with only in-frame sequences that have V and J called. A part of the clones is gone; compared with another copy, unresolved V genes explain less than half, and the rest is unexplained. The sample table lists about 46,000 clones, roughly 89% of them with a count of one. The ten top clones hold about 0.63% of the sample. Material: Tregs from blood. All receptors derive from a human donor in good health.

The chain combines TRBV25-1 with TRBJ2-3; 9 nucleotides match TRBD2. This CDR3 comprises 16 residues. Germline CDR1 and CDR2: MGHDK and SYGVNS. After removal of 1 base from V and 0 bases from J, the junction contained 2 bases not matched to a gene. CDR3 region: CASSESSGISTDTQYF. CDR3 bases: TGTGCCAGCAGTGAATCTAGCGGGATCAGCACAGATACGCAGTATTTT.

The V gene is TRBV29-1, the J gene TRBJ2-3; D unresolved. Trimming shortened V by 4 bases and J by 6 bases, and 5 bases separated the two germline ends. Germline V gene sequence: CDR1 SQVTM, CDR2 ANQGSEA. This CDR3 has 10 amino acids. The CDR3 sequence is CSVGPDTQYF. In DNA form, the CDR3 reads TGCAGCGTTGGGCCGGATACGCAGTATTTT.

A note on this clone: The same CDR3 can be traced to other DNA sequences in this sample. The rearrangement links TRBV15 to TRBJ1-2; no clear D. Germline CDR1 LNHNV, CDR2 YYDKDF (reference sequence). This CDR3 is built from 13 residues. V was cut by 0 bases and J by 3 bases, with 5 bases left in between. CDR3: CATSRELDYGYTF. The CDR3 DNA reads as TGTGCCACCAGCAGAGAGTTGGACTATGGCTACACCTTC.

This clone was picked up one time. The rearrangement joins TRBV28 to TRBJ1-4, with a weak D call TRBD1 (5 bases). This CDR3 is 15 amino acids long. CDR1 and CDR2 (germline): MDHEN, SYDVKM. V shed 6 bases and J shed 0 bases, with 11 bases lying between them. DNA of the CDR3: TGTGCCAGCAGAGAGGGAGGGGCAACTAATGAAAAACTGTTTTTT. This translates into CASREGGATNEKLFF.

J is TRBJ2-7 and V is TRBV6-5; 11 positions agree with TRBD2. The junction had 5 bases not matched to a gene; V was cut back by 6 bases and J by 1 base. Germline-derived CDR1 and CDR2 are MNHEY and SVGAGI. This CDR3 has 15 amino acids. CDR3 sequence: CASRPTSGSSYEQYF. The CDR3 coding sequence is TGTGCCAGCAGACCCACTAGCGGGAGTTCCTACGAGCAGTACTTC.

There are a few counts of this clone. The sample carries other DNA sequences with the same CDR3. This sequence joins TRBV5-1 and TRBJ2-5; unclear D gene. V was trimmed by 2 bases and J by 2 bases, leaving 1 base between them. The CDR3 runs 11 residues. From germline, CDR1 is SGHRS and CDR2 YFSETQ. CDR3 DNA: TGCGCCAGCAGCTTACAAGAGACCCAGTACTTC. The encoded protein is CASSLQETQYF. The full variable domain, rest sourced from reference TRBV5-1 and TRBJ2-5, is KAGVTQTPRYLIKTRGQQVTLSCSPISGHRSVSWYQQTPGQGLQFLFEYFSETQRNKGNFPGRFSGRQFSNSRSEMNVSTLELGDSALYLCASSLQETQYFGPGTRLLVL.

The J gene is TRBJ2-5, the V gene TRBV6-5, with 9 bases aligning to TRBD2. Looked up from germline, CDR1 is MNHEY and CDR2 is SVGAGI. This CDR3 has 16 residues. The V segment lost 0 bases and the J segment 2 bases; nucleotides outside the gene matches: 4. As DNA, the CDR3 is TGTGCCAGCAGTTACTCCAGACTAGCGGTTCAAGAGACCCAGTACTTC. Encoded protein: CASSYSRLAVQETQYF.

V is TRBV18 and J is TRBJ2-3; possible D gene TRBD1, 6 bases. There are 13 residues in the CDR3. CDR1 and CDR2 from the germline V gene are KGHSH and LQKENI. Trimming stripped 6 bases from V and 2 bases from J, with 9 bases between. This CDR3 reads CASSPGVTDTQYF. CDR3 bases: TGTGCCAGCTCTCCAGGGGTCACAGATACGCAGTATTTT.

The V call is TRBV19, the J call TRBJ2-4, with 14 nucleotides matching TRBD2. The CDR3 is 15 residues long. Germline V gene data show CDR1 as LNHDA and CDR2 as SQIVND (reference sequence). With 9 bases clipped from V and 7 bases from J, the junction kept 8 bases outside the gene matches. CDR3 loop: CASRTSGGQGNIQYF. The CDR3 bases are TGTGCCAGCCGGACTAGCGGGGGGCAGGGTAACATTCAGTACTTC.

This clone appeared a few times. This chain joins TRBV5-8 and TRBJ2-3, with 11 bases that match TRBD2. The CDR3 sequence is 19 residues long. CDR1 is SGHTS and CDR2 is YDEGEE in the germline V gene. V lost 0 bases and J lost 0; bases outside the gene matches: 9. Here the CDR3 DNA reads TGTGCCAGCAGCTTGGTACTAGCGGGAGCCTACCTTAGCACAGATACGCAGTATTTT. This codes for CASSLVLAGAYLSTDTQYF.

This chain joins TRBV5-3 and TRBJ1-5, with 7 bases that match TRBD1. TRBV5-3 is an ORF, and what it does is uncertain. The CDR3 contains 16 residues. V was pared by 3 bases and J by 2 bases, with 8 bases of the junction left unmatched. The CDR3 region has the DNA TGTGCCAGAAGCTCCTACAGGGGTAGGGGCAATCAGCCCCAGCATTTT. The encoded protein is CARSSYRGRGNQPQHF.